Below, 32 T cell receptor beta chains from the same sample are listed, as sequenced in a study of blood T cell repertoires in COVID-19. The table came from immunoSEQ multiplex PCR; TCRdb's copy has only in-frame clones and leaves some out. The sample consists of 120,000 or so clones, 80% to 90% of them appearing once. Material for sequencing was peripheral blood. These receptors originate from a woman aged 60-75 years with acute or convalescent COVID-19.

This clone was seen only a few times. The CDR3 spells CASSSGGLRRGEQYF. In DNA, the CDR3 is TGTGCCAGCAGCTCGGGGGGTCTAAGGCGGGGCGAGCAGTACTTC. V usage is TRBV7-6 and J usage is TRBJ2-7; 7 bases align to TRBD2. V lost 4 bases, J lost 6 bases, and 12 bases stayed unmatched. Germline CDR1 reads SGHVS; CDR2 reads FNYEAQ. The CDR3 is made up of 15 amino acids.

The chain carries TRBV5-1 and TRBJ1-2; 9 bases are a match to TRBD1. Germline V gives CDR1 SGHRS, CDR2 YFSETQ. The J segment lost 6 bases and the V segment lost 0 bases, leaving 3 bases of the junction unmatched. The CDR3 loop spans 14 amino acids. CDR3: CASSLDRTGDGYTF. The CDR3 coding sequence is TGCGCCAGCAGCTTGGATCGGACAGGGGATGGCTACACCTTC.

This sequence joins TRBV14 and TRBJ2-1; TRBD2 matches at 9 bases. CDR3 length: 15 residues. Trimming cost V 4 bases and J 4 bases; bases outside gene matches: 5. Germline values: CDR1 SGHDN, CDR2 FVKESK. The CDR3 here is CASSLTSGPYNEQFF. The CDR3 region has the DNA TGTGCCAGCAGCCTCACTAGCGGGCCGTACAATGAGCAGTTCTTC.

V gene TRBV6-5 combines with J gene TRBJ2-7; D is possibly TRBD1 (5 bases). The CDR3 has 15 residues. Germline-derived CDR1 and CDR2 are MNHEY and SVGAGI. Trimming pared 0 bases from V and 2 bases from J, leaving 11 bases between. The CDR3 bases are TGTGCCAGCAGTTACTCGACAGATCGGACCTACGAGCAGTACTTC. It codes for CASSYSTDRTYEQYF.

The rearrangement uses TRBV27 and TRBJ1-2; 10 bases map to TRBD1. This CDR3 has 13 residues. From germline, CDR1 is MNHEY and CDR2 SMNVEV (reference sequence). With V trimmed by 6 bases and J by 10 bases, 8 bases remained unmatched. The DNA of the CDR3 is TGTGCCAGCAGGAGGACAGGGGGAATTGCCTACACCTTC. It translates to CASRRTGGIAYTF.

The CDR3, as DNA: TGTGCCAGCAGCTTTGGGACTAGCGGAGCCCTCAGTGAGCAGTTCTTC. It specifies CASSFGTSGALSEQFF. The chain joins TRBV5-4 to TRBJ2-1, with TRBD2 identical over 11 bases. Germline CDR1 is SGHNT and CDR2 is YYREEE (reference sequence). The CDR3 is 16 amino acids. V was pared by 2 bases and J by 9 bases, with 10 bases of the junction left unmatched. The whole variable domain, filled in from reference TRBV5-4 and TRBJ2-1, reads ETGVTQSPTHLIKTRGQQVTLRCSSQSGHNTVSWYQQALGQGPQFIFQYYREEENGRGNFPPRFSGLQFPNYSSELNVNALELDDSALYLCASSFGTSGALSEQFFGPGTRLTVL.

The chain couples TRBV24-1 to TRBJ2-2, with 8 bases identical to TRBD1. Germline V CDR1 and CDR2: KGHDR, SFDVKD. The trim removed 5 bases at V and 0 bases at J, leaving 7 bases unmatched. The CDR3 totals 17 residues. The CDR3, as DNA: TGTGCCACCAGTGCCGCCGCAGGGGGCTCGAACACCGGGGAGCTGTTTTTT. This translates into CATSAAAGGSNTGELFF.

The J gene is TRBJ2-7, the V gene TRBV3-1 (or the pseudogene TRBV3-2); D is unresolved. Trimming cost V 3 bases and J 6 bases, with 15 bases left between them. Germline values: CDR1 LGHDT, CDR2 YNNKEL (reference sequence). The CDR3 is 14 residues long. Here the CDR3 reads CASSQKGRWSEQYF. The CDR3 nucleotides read TGTGCCAGCAGCCAGAAAGGCCGTTGGAGCGAGCAGTACTTC.

CDR3 in DNA: TGTGCCAGCAGCTTAGCACTTAGGGGCTATGGAAACACCATATATTTT. Protein: CASSLALRGYGNTIYF. The chain uses TRBV11-2 and TRBJ1-3, with D possibly being TRBD1 (5 bases). This CDR3 is 16 amino acids long. CDR1 is SGHAT and CDR2 is FQNNGV in the germline V gene. V was trimmed by 1 base and J by 3 bases, leaving 13 bases between them.

The chain carries TRBV5-1 and TRBJ2-5; TRBD2 aligns across 14 bases. J was trimmed by 4 bases and V by 0 bases; bases with no gene match: 8. This CDR3 comprises 18 residues. Germline V gene lookup returns CDR1 SGHRS and CDR2 YFSETQ. The CDR3 nucleotides are TGCGCCAGCAGCTTGGGAGGACTAGCGGGAGGTGGTGGAGAGACCCAGTACTTC. Amino acids: CASSLGGLAGGGGETQYF. Drawing the rest from reference TRBV5-1 and TRBJ2-5, the complete variable domain is KAGVTQTPRYLIKTRGQQVTLSCSPISGHRSVSWYQQTPGQGLQFLFEYFSETQRNKGNFPGRFSGRQFSNSRSEMNVSTLELGDSALYLCASSLGGLAGGGGETQYFGPGTRLLVL.

CDR3 sequence reads: CASSIRRTGGGYGYTF. CDR3 DNA sequence: TGTGCCAGCAGCATACGGAGGACAGGGGGTGGATATGGCTACACCTTC. This sequence joins TRBV5-6 and TRBJ1-2; 10 bases align to TRBD1. From germline, CDR1 is SGHDT and CDR2 YYEEEE. V was clipped by 4 bases and J by 5 bases; unmatched bases: 11. The CDR3 length is 16 residues.

V gene TRBV7-9 combines with J gene TRBJ1-2; D might be TRBD1 (5 bases). V shed 7 bases and J shed 1 base, with 13 bases lying between them. This CDR3 comprises 14 residues. The germline V gene has CDR1 SEHNR and CDR2 FQNEAQ (reference sequence). In DNA, the CDR3 is TGTGCCAGCATTCCTAGCGGGGGTAACTATGGCTACACCTTC. It is translated as CASIPSGGNYGYTF. The full variable domain, rest sourced from reference TRBV7-9 and TRBJ1-2, is DTGVSQNPRHKITKRGQNVTFRCDPISEHNRLYWYRQTLGQGPEFLTYFQNEAQLEKSRLLSDRFSAERPKGSFSTLEIQRTEQGDSAMYLCASIPSGGNYGYTFGSGTRLTVV.

Only one count was recorded for this clone. This chain links TRBV10-3 with TRBJ2-1, with TRBD2 identical over 9 bases. This CDR3 region has 18 residues. Germline trimming cut 0 bases from V and 0 bases from J; bases unmatched to any gene: 6. Germline CDR1 and CDR2: ENHRY and SYGVKD. The CDR3 bases are TGTGCCATCAGTGAGTCCGCGGGAGGGCCAAGCTCCTACAATGAGCAGTTCTTC. Encoded protein: CAISESAGGPSSYNEQFF.

The chain couples TRBV6-5 to TRBJ1-1; 7 nucleotides agree with TRBD1. The junction had 8 bases not matched to a gene; V was cut back by 6 bases and J by 4 bases. Looked up from germline, CDR1 is MNHEY and CDR2 is SVGAGI. The CDR3 runs 14 residues. The CDR3 DNA follows: TGTGCCAGCAGGGATGCACAGGGGTTCACTGAAGCTTTCTTT. Residues: CASRDAQGFTEAFF.

The V gene is TRBV7-2, the J gene TRBJ1-2, with 7 bases matching TRBD1. This CDR3 comprises 15 residues. The germline V gene encodes CDR1 SGHTA and CDR2 FQGNSA. The ends lost 5 bases at V and 2 bases at J; junction bases unmatched: 8. CDR3 sequence: CASSPAVTGNYGYTF. The CDR3, as DNA: TGTGCCAGCAGCCCCGCCGTGACAGGGAACTATGGCTACACCTTC.

The chain carries TRBV6-1 and TRBJ1-5; weak D call: TRBD1 (5 bases). There are 16 residues in the CDR3. V was shortened by 2 bases and J by 3 bases, with 14 bases between the two germline ends. The germline CDR1 and CDR2 sequences are MNHNS and SASEGT. For the CDR3, the DNA is TGTGCCAGCAGTGAATTGGATTGGGGACTCAATCAGCCCCAGCATTTT. This gives the protein CASSELDWGLNQPQHF.

The chain uses TRBV10-3 and TRBJ2-2; TRBD2 is a possible D gene (7 bases). Trimming shortened V by 4 bases and J by 6 bases, and 18 bases separated the two germline ends. The length of the CDR3 is 16 residues. Germline V CDR1 and CDR2: ENHRY, SYGVKD. As DNA, the CDR3 is TGTGCCATCAGTGCGGGGGGCGCCTCTATATCCGGGGAGCTGTTTTTT. Its translation is CAISAGGASISGELFF.

This sequence joins TRBV27 and TRBJ1-5; D not certain. Trimming removed 3 bases from V and 5 bases from J, with 11 bases in between. The CDR3 spans 14 residues. Germline V gene sequence: CDR1 MNHEY, CDR2 SMNVEV (reference sequence). The CDR3 DNA reads as TGTGCCAGCAGTTTTTGGCCGGGAGATCAGCCCCAGCATTTT. It codes for CASSFWPGDQPQHF.

The chain has TRBV20-1 and TRBJ1-2, with D perhaps matching TRBD1 (5 bases). The V and J ends lost 3 bases and 0 bases respectively, with 23 bases between them. CDR3 length: 18 residues. Per the germline V gene, CDR1 is DFQATT and CDR2 is SNEGSKA (reference sequence). CDR3 sequence: CSASGARGRDSPNYGYTF. CDR3 bases: TGCAGTGCTAGTGGGGCTCGGGGCAGGGACTCTCCTAACTATGGCTACACCTTC.

This chain connects TRBV29-1 to TRBJ2-1; 8 positions agree with TRBD1. Germline values: CDR1 SQVTM, CDR2 ANQGSEA. The CDR3 is 12 residues long. The junction had 6 bases not matched to a gene; V was cut back by 8 bases and J by 6 bases. DNA of the CDR3: TGCAGCTCATACAGGGGGGCCAATGAGCAGTTCTTC. It is translated as CSSYRGANEQFF.

The chain joins TRBV3-1 (or the pseudogene TRBV3-2) to TRBJ2-3; possibly TRBD2 for D (6 bases). Deletions cut 5 bases from V and 0 bases from J, with 15 bases between. CDR3 length: 16 amino acids. Germline lookup yields CDR1 LGHDT and CDR2 YNNKEL (reference sequence). CDR3 nucleotide sequence: TGTGCCAGCAGCTCCCGGGGCGGGGCTAGCACAGATACGCAGTATTTT. This codes for CASSSRGGASTDTQYF.

The chain carries TRBV6-1 and TRBJ2-7; D gene ambiguous. The germline V and J ends were trimmed by 2 bases and 4 bases, with 9 bases remaining between them. From germline, CDR1 is MNHNS and CDR2 SASEGT. The CDR3 spans 13 residues. The CDR3 region is CASSEQSRYEQYV. In DNA form, the CDR3 reads TGTGCCAGCAGTGAACAATCCCGGTACGAGCAGTACGTC.

This clone was counted a single time. The chain joins TRBV29-1 to TRBJ2-7; D may be TRBD1 (6 bases). CDR1 SQVTM and CDR2 ANQGSEA come from the germline V gene. Trimming cost V 7 bases and J 6 bases, with 16 bases left between them. The CDR3 has 12 residues. CDR3 bases: TGCAGCGGAAGACAGGAATTCGGCGAGCAGTACTTC. Translation gives CSGRQEFGEQYF.

The V call is TRBV24-1, the J call TRBJ1-2; 9 bases align to TRBD1. Germline V gives CDR1 KGHDR, CDR2 SFDVKD. CDR3 length: 14 residues. J gave up 5 bases and V 10 bases, and 10 bases lay outside the gene matches. The CDR3 loop reads CATSGQGIAYGYTF. Here the CDR3 DNA reads TGTGCCACTTCGGGACAGGGTATCGCGTATGGCTACACCTTC.

The rearrangement uses TRBV11-2 and TRBJ2-2; 9 bases match TRBD2. This CDR3 comprises 17 residues. Germline trimming cut 1 base from V and 0 bases from J; bases unmatched to any gene: 3. The germline V gene encodes CDR1 SGHAT and CDR2 FQNNGV. The DNA for the CDR3 is TGTGCCAGCAGCTTAGGTAGCGGGAGAGCGAACACCGGGGAGCTGTTTTTT. Its protein is CASSLGSGRANTGELFF.

The chain carries TRBV13 and TRBJ1-3; tentative D call: TRBD1 (6 bases). There are 15 residues in the CDR3. Trimming removed 0 bases at V and 3 bases at J, with 9 bases between. Germline assignment: CDR1 PRHDT and CDR2 FYEKMQ (reference sequence). CDR3 in DNA: TGTGCCAGCAGCTTAGGGACAGGCAATGGAAACACCATATATTTT. It translates to CASSLGTGNGNTIYF.

This clone was found once. The chain uses TRBV6-5 and TRBJ1-1; unclear D gene. Germline values: CDR1 MNHEY, CDR2 SVGAGI. The CDR3 has 13 residues. With 11 bases removed from V and 0 bases from J, the gap between germline ends came to 13 bases. In DNA form, the CDR3 reads TGTGCCGCCTTCGGACTTATGAACACTGAAGCTTTCTTT. Protein: CAAFGLMNTEAFF.

This rearrangement joins TRBV2 to TRBJ2-7; tentative D call: TRBD2 (6 bases). Germline CDR1 is SNHLY and CDR2 is FYNNEI. Trimming removed 3 bases from V and 2 bases from J, with 11 bases in between. This CDR3 has 14 residues. The CDR3 loop reads CASSDLGLPYEQYF. The CDR3 DNA sequence: TGTGCCAGCAGTGACTTGGGACTTCCCTACGAGCAGTACTTC. Full variable domain (missing parts from reference TRBV2 and TRBJ2-7): EPEVTQTPSHQVTQMGQEVILRCVPISNHLYFYWYRQILGQKVEFLVSFYNNEISEKSEIFDDQFSVERPDGSNFTLKIRSTKLEDSAMYFCASSDLGLPYEQYFGPGTRLTVT.

This clone appeared a few times. This sequence joins TRBV28 and TRBJ2-1, with TRBD2 matching over 8 bases. From germline, CDR1 is MDHEN and CDR2 SYDVKM. The CDR3 covers 17 residues. V gave up 2 bases and J gave up 4 bases; unmatched junction bases: 10. DNA of the CDR3: TGTGCCAGCAGTTTAGGCGCTAGCGGGCCGGTGTACAATGAGCAGTTCTTC. Translating gives CASSLGASGPVYNEQFF.

The rearrangement uses TRBV5-1 and TRBJ1-1; D perhaps matches TRBD1 (5 bases). CDR1 is SGHRS, CDR2 YFSETQ, per germline. The CDR3 is 15 residues long. V shed 5 bases and J shed 1 base, with 15 bases lying between them. In DNA form, the CDR3 reads TGCGCCAGCAGGGTCCAGGGCGGCGAGAACACTGAAGCTTTCTTT. Translating gives CASRVQGGENTEAFF. The full variable domain, with the rest looked up from reference TRBV5-1 and TRBJ1-1, is KAGVTQTPRYLIKTRGQQVTLSCSPISGHRSVSWYQQTPGQGLQFLFEYFSETQRNKGNFPGRFSGRQFSNSRSEMNVSTLELGDSALYLCASRVQGGENTEAFFGQGTRLTVV.

The V call is TRBV24-1, the J call TRBJ1-5; 7 nucleotides line up with TRBD1. The trim removed 4 bases at V and 3 bases at J, leaving 5 bases unmatched. In germline, CDR1 is KGHDR, CDR2 SFDVKD. CDR3 size: 15 residues. The CDR3 sequence: CATSDQGQFNQPQHF. The CDR3 nucleotides read TGTGCCACCAGTGACCAGGGACAGTTCAATCAGCCCCAGCATTTT.

The chain joins TRBV6-1 to TRBJ2-4, with D possibly TRBD1 on 7 matching bases. The germline CDR1 and CDR2 sequences are MNHNS and SASEGT. Trimming removed 3 bases at V and 2 bases at J, with 14 bases between. CDR3 size: 16 residues. The CDR3 region has the DNA TGTGCCAGCAGTGAGGGGCAGGGGGGAACCAAAAACATTCAGTACTTC. It encodes CASSEGQGGTKNIQYF.